Sequencing of this T cell receptor beta chain was carried out in a study of Ad26.COV2.S vaccination and SARS-CoV-2 variants. At the level of the study: Sample donor was a member of the COV1001 Ad26.COV2.S trial arm. Into the muscle, Ad26.COV2.S was dosed once or twice, 56 days apart. Study-wide findings and caveats: TCR breadth and depth estimates may have understated total T cell responses.

Concerning this clone itself: What it recognizes is unknown.

Sequencing was performed with immunoSEQ multiplex PCR; in TCRdb, only in-frame clones are kept and a portion is missing. The sample includes about 680,000 clones, more than 80% seen only once; the top ten take approximately 1.5%. V trimming: 0 bases; J trimming: 11 bases; junction bases outside the gene matches: 8. Germline V gene data show CDR1 as GTSNPN and CDR2 as SVGIG (reference sequence). The CDR3 is made up of 15 amino acids. The treatment was: some 20 received Ad26.COV2.S at low or high dose, single or two shots; about 5 received placebo; per-sample allocation not given. Material that was analyzed had been drawn on day 63 after the first vaccine or placebo injection. As its vector, the vaccine had Ad26, which expressed Wuhan-strain SARS-CoV-2 spike.

The source was peripheral blood, collected in a trial of Ad26.COV2.S vaccine versus placebo. The sequence came from a person between 18 and 59 years old who received the Ad26.COV2.S COVID-19 vaccine or a placebo. The chain carries TRBV30 and TRBJ1-6; 9 nucleotides line up with TRBD1. Written as DNA, the CDR3 is TGTGCCTGGAGTGTACGCGGGACAGGGAGTACACCCCTCCACTTT. This sequence encodes CAWSVRGTGSTPLHF. Variable domain in full (rest from reference TRBV30 and TRBJ1-6): SQTIHQWPATLVQPVGSPLSLECTVEGTSNPNLYWYRQAAGRGLQLLFYSVGIGQISSEVPQNLSASRPQDRQFILSSKKLLLSDSGFYLCAWSVRGTGSTPLHFGNGTRLTVT.